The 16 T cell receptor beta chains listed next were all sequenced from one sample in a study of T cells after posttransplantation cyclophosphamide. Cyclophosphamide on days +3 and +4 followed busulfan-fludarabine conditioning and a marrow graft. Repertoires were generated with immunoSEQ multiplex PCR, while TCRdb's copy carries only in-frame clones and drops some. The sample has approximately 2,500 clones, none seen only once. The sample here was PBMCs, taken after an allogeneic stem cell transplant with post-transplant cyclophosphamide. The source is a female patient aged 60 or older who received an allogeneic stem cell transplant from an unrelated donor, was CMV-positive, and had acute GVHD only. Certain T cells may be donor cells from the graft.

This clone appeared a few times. The CDR3 spells CASSPRGTGGGNHTDTQYF. In nucleotides, the CDR3 is TGTGCCAGCAGCCCCCGTGGGACTGGCGGGGGCAACCACACAGATACGCAGTATTTT. This chain uses TRBV7-3 with TRBJ2-3; the D gene is possibly TRBD2 (7 bases). Germline CDR1 and CDR2: SGHTA and FQGTGA. CDR3 length equals 19 residues. V lost 5 bases to trimming and J lost 2 bases, with 26 bases between them. Using reference TRBV7-3 and TRBJ2-3 for the parts outside the CDR3, the full variable domain is GAGVSQTPSNKVTEKGKYVELRCDPISGHTALYWYRQSLGQGPEFLIYFQGTGAADDSGLPNDRFFAVRPEGSVSTLKIQRTERGDSAVYLCASSPRGTGGGNHTDTQYFGPGTRLTVL.

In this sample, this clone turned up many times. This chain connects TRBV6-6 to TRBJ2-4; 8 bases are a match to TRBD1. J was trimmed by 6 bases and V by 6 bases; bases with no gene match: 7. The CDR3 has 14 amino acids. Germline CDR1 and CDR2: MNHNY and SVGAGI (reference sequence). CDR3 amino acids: CASRPGTGVNIQYF. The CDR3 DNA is TGTGCCAGCAGACCCGGGACAGGAGTAAACATTCAGTACTTC.

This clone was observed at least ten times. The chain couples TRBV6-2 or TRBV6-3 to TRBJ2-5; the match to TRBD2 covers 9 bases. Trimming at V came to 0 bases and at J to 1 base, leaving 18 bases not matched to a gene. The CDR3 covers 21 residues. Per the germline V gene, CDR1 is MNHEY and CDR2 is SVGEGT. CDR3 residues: CASSYSNEGGRAAWAQETQYF. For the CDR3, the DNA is TGTGCCAGCAGTTACTCGAACGAAGGCGGGAGGGCCGCTTGGGCCCAAGAGACCCAGTACTTC.

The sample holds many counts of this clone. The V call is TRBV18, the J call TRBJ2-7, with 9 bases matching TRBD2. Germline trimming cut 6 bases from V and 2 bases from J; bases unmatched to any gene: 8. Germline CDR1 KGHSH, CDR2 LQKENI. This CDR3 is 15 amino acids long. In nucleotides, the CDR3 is TGTGCCAGCTCTCCGGGACTAGCCTTCACCTACGAGCAGTACTTC. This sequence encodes CASSPGLAFTYEQYF. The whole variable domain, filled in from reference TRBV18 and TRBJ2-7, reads NAGVMQNPRHLVRRRGQEARLRCSPMKGHSHVYWYRQLPEEGLKFMVYLQKENIIDESGMPKERFSAEFPKEGPSILRIQQVVRGDSAAYFCASSPGLAFTYEQYFGPGTRLTVT.

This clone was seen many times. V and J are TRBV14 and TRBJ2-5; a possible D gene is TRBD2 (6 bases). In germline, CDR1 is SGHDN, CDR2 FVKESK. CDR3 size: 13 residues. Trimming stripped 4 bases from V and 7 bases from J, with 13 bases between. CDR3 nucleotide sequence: TGTGCCAGCAGCCTCGACGTGGGGGGGACCCAGTACTTC. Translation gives CASSLDVGGTQYF.

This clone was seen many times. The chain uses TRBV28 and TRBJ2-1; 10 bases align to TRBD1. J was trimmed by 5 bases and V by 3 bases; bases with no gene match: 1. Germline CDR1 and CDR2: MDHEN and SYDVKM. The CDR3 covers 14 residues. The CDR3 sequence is CASSLTGGHNEQFF. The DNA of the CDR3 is TGTGCCAGCAGTTTGACAGGGGGCCACAATGAGCAGTTCTTC. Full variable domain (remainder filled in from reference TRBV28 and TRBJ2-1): DVKVTQSSRYLVKRTGEKVFLECVQDMDHENMFWYRQDPGLGLRLIYFSYDVKMKEKGDIPEGYSVSREKKERFSLILESASTNQTSMYLCASSLTGGHNEQFFGPGTRLTVL.

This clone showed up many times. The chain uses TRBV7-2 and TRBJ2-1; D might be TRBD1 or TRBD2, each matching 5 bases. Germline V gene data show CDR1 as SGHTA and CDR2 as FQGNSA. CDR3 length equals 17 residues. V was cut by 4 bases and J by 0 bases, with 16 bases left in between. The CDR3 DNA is TGTGCCAGCAGCTGGCACACGATGAGGGGCTCCTACAATGAGCAGTTCTTC. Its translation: CASSWHTMRGSYNEQFF.

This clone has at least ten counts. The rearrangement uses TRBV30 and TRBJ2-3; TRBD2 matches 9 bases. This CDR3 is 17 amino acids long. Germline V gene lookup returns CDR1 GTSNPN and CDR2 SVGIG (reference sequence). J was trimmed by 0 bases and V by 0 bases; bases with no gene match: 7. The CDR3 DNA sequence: TGTGCCTGGAGTGTAATAGGCGGGGGGGGGAGCACAGATACGCAGTATTTT. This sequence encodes CAWSVIGGGGSTDTQYF. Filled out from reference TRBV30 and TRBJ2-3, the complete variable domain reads SQTIHQWPATLVQPVGSPLSLECTVEGTSNPNLYWYRQAAGRGLQLLFYSVGIGQISSEVPQNLSASRPQDRQFILSSKKLLLSDSGFYLCAWSVIGGGGSTDTQYFGPGTRLTVL.

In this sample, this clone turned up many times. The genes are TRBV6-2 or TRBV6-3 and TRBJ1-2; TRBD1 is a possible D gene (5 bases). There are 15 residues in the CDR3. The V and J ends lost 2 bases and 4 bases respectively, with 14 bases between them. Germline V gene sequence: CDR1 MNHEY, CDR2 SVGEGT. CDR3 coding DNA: TGTGCCAGCAGTTACCTGCAGGGAATACCCTATGGCTACACCTTC. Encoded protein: CASSYLQGIPYGYTF.

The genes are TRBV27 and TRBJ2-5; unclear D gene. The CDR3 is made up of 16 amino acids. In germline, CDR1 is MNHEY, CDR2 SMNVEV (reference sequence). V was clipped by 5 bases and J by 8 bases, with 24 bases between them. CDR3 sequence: CASSPSPSSSSSTQYF. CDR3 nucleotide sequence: TGTGCCAGCAGTCCTTCTCCCAGTAGTAGTAGTAGCACCCAGTACTTC.

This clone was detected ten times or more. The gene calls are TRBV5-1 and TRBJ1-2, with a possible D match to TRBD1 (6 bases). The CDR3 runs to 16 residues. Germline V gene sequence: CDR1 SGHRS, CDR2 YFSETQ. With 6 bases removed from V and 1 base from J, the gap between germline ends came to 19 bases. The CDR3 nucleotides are TGCGCCAGCAAGGGGGATGGCATGACATTTAACTATGGCTACACCTTC. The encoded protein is CASKGDGMTFNYGYTF.

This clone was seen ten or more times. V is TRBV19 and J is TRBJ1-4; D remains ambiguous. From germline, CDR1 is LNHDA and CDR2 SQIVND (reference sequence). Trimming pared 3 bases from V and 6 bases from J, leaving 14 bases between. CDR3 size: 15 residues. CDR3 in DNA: TGTGCCAGTAGTATTTTTGAGTATAGGGATGAAAAACTGTTTTTT. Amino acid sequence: CASSIFEYRDEKLFF.

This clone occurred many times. In nucleotides, the CDR3 is TGTGCCAGTAGTATATTACAGTCGACCGGGGAGCTGTTTTTT. Encoded protein: CASSILQSTGELFF. The gene calls are TRBV19 and TRBJ2-2; D is undetermined. Trimming cost V 2 bases and J 5 bases, with 9 bases left between them. The CDR3 runs to 14 residues. Germline CDR1 and CDR2: LNHDA and SQIVND (reference sequence).

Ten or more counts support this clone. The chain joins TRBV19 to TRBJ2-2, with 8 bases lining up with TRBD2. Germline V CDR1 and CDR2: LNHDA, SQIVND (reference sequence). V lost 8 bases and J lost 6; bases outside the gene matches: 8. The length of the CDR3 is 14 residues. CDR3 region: CASSPGLVPGELFF. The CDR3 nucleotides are TGTGCCAGTTCTCCGGGACTAGTCCCCGGGGAGCTGTTTTTT.

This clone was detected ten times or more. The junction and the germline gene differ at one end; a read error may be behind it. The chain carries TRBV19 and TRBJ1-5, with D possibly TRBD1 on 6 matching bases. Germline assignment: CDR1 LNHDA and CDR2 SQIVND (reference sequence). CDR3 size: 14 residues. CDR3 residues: CASRIRTDNQPQHF. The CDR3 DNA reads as TGTGCCAGTCGTATTCGGACAGATAATCAGCCCCAGCATTTT. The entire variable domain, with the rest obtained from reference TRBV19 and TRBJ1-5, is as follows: DGGITQSPKYLFRKEGQNVTLSCEQNLNHDAMYWYRQDPGQGLRLIYYSQIVNDFQKGDIAEGYSVSREKKESFPLTVTSAQKNPTAFYLCASRIRTDNQPQHFGDGTRLSIL.

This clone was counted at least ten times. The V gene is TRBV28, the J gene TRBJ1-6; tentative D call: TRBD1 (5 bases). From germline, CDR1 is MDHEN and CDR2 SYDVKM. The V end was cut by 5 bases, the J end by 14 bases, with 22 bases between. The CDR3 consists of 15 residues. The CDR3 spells CASSPRPPRVPALHF. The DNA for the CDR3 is TGTGCCAGCAGTCCACGACCTCCCAGGGTTCCGGCCCTCCACTTT.